The present TCR beta chain was sequenced within a study of CD8 T cells in ankylosing spondylitis. Quantitative 5'-RACE with molecular barcodes was used to make the TCR beta libraries. TCRdb re-called the 5' RACE reads with MiXCR, one entry per CDR3 protein. The repertoire has about 800,000 distinct CDR3 sequences, about 12% of them found once; the top ten carry approximately 0.5%. Germline lookup yields CDR1 SGHNT and CDR2 YYREEE (reference sequence). Trimming removed 1 base at V and 4 bases at J, with 18 bases between. The CDR3 contains 17 residues. Notes on the study in general: Previously reported in reactive arthritis synovial fluid and blood were some of the motif variants. Matched ankylosing spondylitis synovial fluid reportedly contained a significantly enriched population of disease-linked clones. It appeared that ankylosing spondylitis blood was characterized by a TCR beta motif of 8 or 9 highly homologous variants. With a CD8+ phenotype, disease-linked clones were relatively rare in peripheral blood.

A remark on this clonotype: Its antigen is undetermined.

The chain combines TRBV5-4 with TRBJ2-1; D may be TRBD1 (6 bases). The TCR comes from a male donor with ankylosing spondylitis. The sample consisted of blood, either unsorted or a sorted T cell fraction (not recorded which). This CDR3 is CASSLMWAGQIYNEQFF. The DNA of the CDR3 is TGTGCCAGCAGCTTGATGTGGGCAGGACAGATTTACAATGAGCAGTTCTTC. The variable domain in full, with the rest retrieved from reference TRBV5-4 and TRBJ2-1, is ETGVTQSPTHLIKTRGQQVTLRCSSQSGHNTVSWYQQALGQGPQFIFQYYREEENGRGNFPPRFSGLQFPNYSSELNVNALELDDSALYLCASSLMWAGQIYNEQFFGPGTRLTVL.